This T cell receptor (beta chain) is drawn from a study of T cell responses to AZD1222 COVID-19 vaccine. Notes on the study in general: Rises in breadth and depth of Spike-specific TCRs came after two AZD1222 doses.

CDR3 length: 16 residues. V shed 1 base and J shed 2 bases, with 12 bases lying between them. Germline V gives CDR1 SNHLY, CDR2 FYNNEI. With regard to this clone: Antigen unknown.

Libraries were prepared by immunoSEQ multiplex PCR; TCRdb keeps only in-frame clonotypes and omits some of them. In the table there are 150,000 to 200,000 clones, more than 75% of which are singletons. This sequence was found in an adult in good health. The genes are TRBV2 and TRBJ1-3, with a weak D call TRBD1 (5 bases). Source: peripheral blood, taken on day 0 of AZD1222 vaccination. DNA for the CDR3: TGTGCCAGCAGTGAAGTTGTCGGGGCGGCTGGAAACACCATATATTTT. Encoded protein: CASSEVVGAAGNTIYF.